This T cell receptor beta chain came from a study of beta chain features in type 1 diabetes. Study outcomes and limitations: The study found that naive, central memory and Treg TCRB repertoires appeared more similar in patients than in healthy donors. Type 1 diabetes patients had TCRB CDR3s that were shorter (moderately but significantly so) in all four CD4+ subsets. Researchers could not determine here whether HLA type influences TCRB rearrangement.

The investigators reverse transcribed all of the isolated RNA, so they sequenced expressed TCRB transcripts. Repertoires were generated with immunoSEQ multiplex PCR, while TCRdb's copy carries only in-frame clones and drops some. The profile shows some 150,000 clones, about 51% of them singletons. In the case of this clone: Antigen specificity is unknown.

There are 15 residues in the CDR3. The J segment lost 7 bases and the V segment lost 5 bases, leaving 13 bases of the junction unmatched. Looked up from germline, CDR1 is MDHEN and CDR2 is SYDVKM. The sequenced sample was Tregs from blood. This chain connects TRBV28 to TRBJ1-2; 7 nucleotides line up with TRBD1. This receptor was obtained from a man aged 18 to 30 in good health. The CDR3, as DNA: TGTGCCAGCAGTCTCTACACCCACAGGGGTGGTGGCTACACCTTC. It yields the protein CASSLYTHRGGGYTF.